The clone carrying this T cell receptor beta chain was detected ten times or more. Its cognate antigen is unknown. For every donor, a draw yielded around 10 milliliters of peripheral blood. Through a sample-barcoded 5' primer and a J-beta primer mix, a second PCR was run for about 6 to 12 cycles. Each cDNA molecule was tagged by a template-switch adaptor that had 12 random nucleotides. One entry per CDR3 protein results from TCRdb running MiXCR on the 5' RACE reads. The sample includes hundreds of thousands of distinct CDR3 sequences, 40% to 65% seen only once; the top ten take 13%. The source of the sample is a study of blood T cells in healthy people across ages. Study-level results: The donors' CMV status was not determined, possibly confounding changes in expanded clonotypes. TCR beta diversity, measured per million T cells, fell in a roughly linear way with age.

The origin of this receptor is an elderly woman in good health. Sequencing was carried out using blood.

The CDR3 coding sequence is TGCAGTGCTCCTAATAGGGACAGAGCCCTCGAGCAGTACTTC. Amino acids: CSAPNRDRALEQYF. The chain combines TRBV20-1 with TRBJ2-7; 7 bases are a match to TRBD1. The CDR3 has 14 amino acids. V lost 5 bases, J lost 6 bases, and 13 bases stayed unmatched. Per germline, CDR1 DFQATT and CDR2 SNEGSKA (reference sequence).